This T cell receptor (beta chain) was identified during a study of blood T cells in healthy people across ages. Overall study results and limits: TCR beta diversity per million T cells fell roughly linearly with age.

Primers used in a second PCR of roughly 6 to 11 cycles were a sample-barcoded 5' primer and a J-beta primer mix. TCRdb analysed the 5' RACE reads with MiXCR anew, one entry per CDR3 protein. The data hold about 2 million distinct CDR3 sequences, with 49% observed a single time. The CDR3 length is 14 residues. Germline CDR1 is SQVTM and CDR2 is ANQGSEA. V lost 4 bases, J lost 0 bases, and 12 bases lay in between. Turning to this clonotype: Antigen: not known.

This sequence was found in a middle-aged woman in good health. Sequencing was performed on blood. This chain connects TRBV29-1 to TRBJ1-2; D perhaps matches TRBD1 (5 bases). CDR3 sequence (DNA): TGCAGCGTTGCGGGGCCAGTCGCTAACTATGGCTACACCTTC. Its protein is CSVAGPVANYGYTF.